A selection of T cell receptor beta chains follows, all from one sample in a study of T-cell memory formation after mild COVID-19. From the 5' RACE reads, TCRdb called clonotypes with MiXCR, one entry per CDR3 protein. The profile covers roughly 100,000 distinct CDR3 sequences, with roughly 12% appearing a single time and around 25% taken by the ten largest. The sample was PBMCs or a T cell subset sorted from them (not recorded which). The source is an adult woman who had mild COVID-19 (a few samples of this study predate the infection). Cell type and time point are not known. Both conserved end residues are part of each CDR3. The D gene is left open where the match is weak. Expanded clones are given a class, and other clones once, few, many or no size at all.

TRBJ2-6	-	TRBV7-9	-	TGTGCCAGCAGCCCTGTCCGGGGGCCCGACGTCCTGACTTTC	CASSPVRGPDVLTF
TRBJ2-1	many	TRBV4-2	TRBD2	TGTGCCAGCAGCCCGGGACTAGCAGAACACAATGAGCAGTTCTTC	CASSPGLAEHNEQFF
TRBJ1-1	-	TRBV5-6	-	TGTGCCAGCAGCTTGGCCGGGGAGGGAGGCACTGAAGCTTTCTTT	CASSLAGEGGTEAFF
TRBJ2-3	-	TRBV12-3/TRBV12-4	-	TGTGCCAGCAGTTCTCCTCGACCGCGGACTAGCACAGATACGCAGTATTTT	CASSSPRPRTSTDTQYF
TRBJ2-1	-	TRBV11-2	-	TGTGCCAGCAGCGGGGGGCCTAATAATGAGCAGTTCTTC	CASSGGPNNEQFF
TRBJ2-5	few	TRBV7-8	-	TGTGCCAGCAGCTTAGGGACTCGACGGGGTACCCAGTACTTC	CASSLGTRRGTQYF
TRBJ2-3	-	TRBV7-9	TRBD2	TGTGCCAGCAGCTTACGAACGGGAGGGCCCTCGGCAGATACGCAGTATTTT	CASSLRTGGPSADTQYF
TRBJ2-2	few	TRBV14	-	TGTGCCAGCAGCCAAGCGGGCATGAACACCGGGGAGCTGTTTTTT	CASSQAGMNTGELFF
TRBJ1-1	-	TRBV7-9	-	TGTGCCAGCAGCCGGACAGATACCGAAGCTTTCTTT	CASSRTDTEAFF
TRBJ2-2	few	TRBV7-8	TRBD2	TGTGCCAGCAGCTTAGGACTAGCGGGGACAAACACCGGGGAGCTGTTTTTT	CASSLGLAGTNTGELFF
TRBJ2-7	-	TRBV12-3/TRBV12-4	TRBD1	TGTGCCAGCAGTTTAGCGGACAGGGGCTCCTACGAGCAGTACTTC	CASSLADRGSYEQYF
TRBJ2-7	many	TRBV4-1	-	TGCGCCAGCAGCCAAGAAGACGGTAGCTCCTACGAGCAGTACTTC	CASSQEDGSSYEQYF
TRBJ2-1	few	TRBV7-9	-	TGTGCCAGCAGCTCCCTCGGATTTCCCTACAATGAGCAGTTCTTC	CASSSLGFPYNEQFF
TRBJ2-3	-	TRBV6-4	TRBD2	TGTGCCAGCAATGGAGGGACTAGCGGGGGGGAATACACAGATACGCAGTATTTT	CASNGGTSGGEYTDTQYF
TRBJ2-1	-	TRBV20-1	-	TGCAGTGCCCCTCGGGGGCAGGGCGTTGAGCAGTTCTTC	CSAPRGQGVEQFF
TRBJ2-1	few	TRBV19	-	TGTGCCAGTAGTATGAGGGGGGCCGGCGGGGATGAGCAGTTCTTC	CASSMRGAGGDEQFF
TRBJ2-5	few	TRBV21-1	-	TGTGCCAGCCCCAGAACCCTACAGGGATGGGAGACCCAGTACTTC	CASPRTLQGWETQYF
TRBJ2-5	few	TRBV5-6	-	TGTGCCAGCAGCTCCCGACAGGTCGAGGACTTC	CASSSRQVEDF
TRBJ2-3	few	TRBV29-1	TRBD1	TGCAGCGTAGAACCGGGACAGGGGGCCGGGGCAGATACGCAGTATTTT	CSVEPGQGAGADTQYF
TRBJ1-2	few	TRBV4-2	-	TGTGCCAGCAGCCAAGAAAGACGGCTCTACACCTTC	CASSQERRLYTF
TRBJ2-5	few	TRBV28	TRBD2	TGTGCCAGCAGTTTTCTAGCGGAAGAGACCCAGTACTTC	CASSFLAEETQYF
TRBJ2-7	few	TRBV18	-	TGTGCCAGCTCACCACCGGACCTGATCTACGAGCAGTACTTC	CASSPPDLIYEQYF
TRBJ2-7	-	TRBV20-1	-	TGCAGTGCTATTCCGGGACCAACTAACTACGAGCAGTACTTC	CSAIPGPTNYEQYF
TRBJ2-1	many	TRBV7-6	TRBD2	TGTGCCAGCAGCTTATTGTTAGCGGGGGGTCACAATGAGCAGTTCTTC	CASSLLLAGGHNEQFF
TRBJ2-7	-	TRBV2	TRBD2	TGTGCCAGCAGGGCCGGGACTAGCGTATTCTACGAGCAGTACTTC	CASRAGTSVFYEQYF
TRBJ2-7	-	TRBV28	-	TGTGCCAGCAGTTTCGTCAGGGCTGCCTACGAGCAGTACTTC	CASSFVRAAYEQYF
TRBJ2-5	-	TRBV30	TRBD2	TGTGCCTGGAGCGTGGGAGGGATCCCAGAGACCCAGTACTTC	CAWSVGGIPETQYF
TRBJ2-1	-	TRBV9	TRBD2	TGTGCCAGCAGCGTAAAAGTCGGTGGAGCGGGAGGAAGGGCGTCCTACAATGAGCAGTTCTTC	CASSVKVGGAGGRASYNEQFF
TRBJ1-2	-	TRBV14	-	TGTGCCAGCAGCGGTTCGAAGTCGATGGTACCCGGCTATGGCTACACCTTC	CASSGSKSMVPGYGYTF
TRBJ2-1	few	TRBV5-4	TRBD2	TGTGCCAGCAGCTTGTTCGGGACTAGCGAAAGAAGCTCCTACAATGAGCAGTTCTTC	CASSLFGTSERSSYNEQFF
TRBJ2-7	-	TRBV13	TRBD1	TGTGCCAGCAGTCAGGCCTACGGGACAGAGCTCTACGAGCAGTACTTC	CASSQAYGTELYEQYF
TRBJ1-6	-	TRBV4-3	-	TGCGCCAGCAGCCAAGCGGCAGCAGCGAACTATAATTCACCCCTCCACTTT	CASSQAAAANYNSPLHF
TRBJ2-7	-	TRBV20-1	-	TGCAGTGGGGGGTTTTACTACGAGCAGTACTTC	CSGGFYYEQYF
TRBJ2-5	-	TRBV7-9	-	TGTGCCAGCAGCTTAGATACTAGCCGGGAGACCCAGTACTTC	CASSLDTSRETQYF
TRBJ2-7	few	TRBV5-1	TRBD1	TGCGCCAAAAGGCCCAGGGGGTGGAACGAGCAGTACTTC	CAKRPRGWNEQYF
TRBJ2-7	-	TRBV29-1	-	TGCAGCGTCCTAGCCGGATCCTACGAGCAGTACTTC	CSVLAGSYEQYF
TRBJ2-7	few	TRBV6-5	-	TGTGCCAGCAGTTACTCGACCCGGGGAGCCTACGAGCAGTACTTC	CASSYSTRGAYEQYF
TRBJ2-4	few	TRBV27	-	TGTGCCAGCAGTGACGGGCTTCTCGGCATTCAGTACTTC	CASSDGLLGIQYF